This TCR beta chain was profiled in a study of T-cell memory formation after mild COVID-19 (dated by TCRdb to the early 2020s). As for the study more broadly: TCR sequence clusters from the two donors were found to be largely donor specific. T-cell clones expanding and contracting after mild COVID-19 in two donors were tracked by longitudinal TCRalpha and TCRbeta repertoire sequencing. The cohort comprised two young, previously healthy adult volunteers, one female and one male.

This sample was sequenced with an Illumina NovaSeq 6000. cDNA libraries for TCRalpha and TCRbeta were prepared by 5'RACE using constant-segment primers, with sample barcodes and unique molecular identifiers added. Trizol reagent was used to extract RNA from every sample. Libraries were amplified in two PCR steps, with a second sample barcode and Illumina TruSeq adapters added in the second step. Sequencing of libraries was performed on an Illumina NovaSeq with 2 x 150 bp paired-end reads. Processing in the source paper ran as follows. The reads were demultiplexed and collapsed into UMI-guided consensus sequences using migec v1.2.7. Using mixcr v2.1.11, UMI consensuses were aligned to TRA and TRB V and J templates and then assembled into clonotypes. Expanded or contracted clonotypes were those called significant by both edgeR and NoisET, with noise models trained on biological replicates. For edgeR calls, a false discovery rate-adjusted p below 0.01 and a log2 fold-change threshold of 1 were applied. As an exploratory analysis of dynamics, max-normalized trajectories of the 1000 most abundant clonotypes were examined by PCA with hierarchical clustering. The CD4 or CD8 phenotype of responding clones was assigned using the separately sequenced CD4+ and CD8+ repertoires. The public reads were quality trimmed at Q25 with fastp and then assembled into clones with MiXCR by TCRdb, keeping productive beta chains. CDR3 protein sequences are deduplicated, and each keeps its most common genes and DNA. The V and J calls follow TCRdb's processing rather than the paper's. The sample contains 250,000 to 400,000 distinct CDR3 sequences, approximately 15% of them found a single time. The ten most abundant clones make up 21% of the sample.

Counted from cysteine to phenylalanine, this CDR3 has 15 amino acids. Only the CDR3 DNA is retained, 45 bases long and in frame from the first base. Ends trimmed: V by 5 bases, J by 1 base; bases unmatched to a gene: 7. Per the germline V gene, MNHEY is the CDR1 and SVGAGI is the CDR2. PBMCs were isolated by Ficoll-Paque density gradient centrifugation. Beyond this particular receptor, the publication reports: Some responding clones were found in pre-infection memory, which suggests that pre-existing cross-reactive memory T cells took part in the SARS-CoV-2 response. Whether the second-wave clones peaking on day 37 were SARS-CoV-2 specific was not confirmed. Contracting CD4+ clones were located mainly in the CM and EM memory subsets, whereas CD8+ clones were found to be enriched in EMRA. From day 15 to 85, contracting clones showed balanced CD4/CD8 phenotypes, whereas a second wave of clones that expanded from day 15 to 37 leaned towards CD4+. Only a couple of mild cases were covered by the study, and larger cohorts that include severe cases with pre-infection samples were considered necessary.

There are a few counts of this clonotype. It has no known antigen specificity. Per-base qualities were not stored, and no clone one base away is much larger. The sequence was obtained from a man aged 18 to 30 who had mild COVID-19 (a few samples of this study predate the infection). The sample titles of this study are shuffled in the database, so cell type and time point are left out; the donor was told from shared clones. The rearrangement joined TRBV6-5 to TRBJ1-2; 7 bases in between match TRBD1. The sequencing sample was made of PBMCs or a T cell subset sorted from them (not recorded which). The nucleotides read TGTGCCAGCAGTACCGGAGGGGGCCATAACTATGGCTACACCTTC. The resulting protein is CASSTGGGHNYGYTF.